This T cell receptor (beta chain) stems from a study of T cells after posttransplantation cyclophosphamide. The CDR3 length is 15 residues. Per germline, CDR1 SQVTM and CDR2 ANQGSEA. Concerning this clone: Its antigen remains unidentified.

Busulfan-fludarabine conditioning, marrow transplant, and cyclophosphamide on days +3 and +4 were administered. Profiled with immunoSEQ multiplex PCR; TCRdb holds only in-frame clones, not every one. This sample carries roughly 25,000 clones and no singletons, and 1.5% to 2% goes to the top ten. Study-wide points: Donor CD8+ memory clones often dominated recipient blood repertoires at later times. Tissue-infiltrating T cells from skin or gut overlapped little with blood T cells.

The chain uses TRBV29-1 and TRBJ2-5; the D is unclear. The closer fit of TRBJ2-7 to the DNA end suggests the J call may be wrong. The sequencing here drew on PBMCs, taken after allogeneic stem cell transplant with posttransplant cyclophosphamide. The origin of this receptor is a male patient in his late teens or twenties who received an allogeneic stem cell transplant from a related donor, was CMV-positive, and had no GVHD. Among the T cells, some may be from the graft donor. This CDR3 reads CSHDPEFWGSYEQYF. The DNA for the CDR3 is TGCAGCCATGACCCGGAATTCTGGGGCTCCTACGAGCAGTACTTC.